This T cell receptor beta chain was profiled in a study of early T cells in non-severe SARS-CoV-2 infection. Study-wide background: Unsorted whole-blood RNA was sequenced in bulk, leaving chains unpaired.

There are a few counts of this clonotype. As yet, its antigen is unknown. Individually, cDNA molecules had unique molecular identifiers attached to them. TCRdb re-called the 5' RACE reads with MiXCR, one entry per CDR3 protein. This sample has roughly 70,000 distinct CDR3 sequences, with 18% found just once. The length of the CDR3 is 15 residues. V dropped 8 bases and J dropped 0 bases, with 11 bases sitting between them. Germline values: CDR1 SGHVS, CDR2 FQNEAQ. Points from the study as a whole: Anti-spike CD8 responses were favored in VDJdb matching, and private and CD4 specificities were missed.

The clonotype originates from an adult who was a healthcare worker with PCR-confirmed SARS-CoV-2 infection or an uninfected control (not recorded which). V is TRBV7-8 and J is TRBJ2-6; D ambiguous. Sequenced material: whole blood, taken at baseline. The CDR3 bases are TGTGCCAGCGGTTTACTGTCCTCTGGGGCCAACGTCCTGACTTTC. The encoded protein is CASGLLSSGANVLTF. Together with reference TRBV7-8 and TRBJ2-6, the CDR3 gives the full variable domain: GAGVSQSPRYKVAKRGQDVALRCDPISGHVSLFWYQQALGQGPEFLTYFQNEAQLDKSGLPSDRFFAERPEGSVSTLKIQRTQQEDSAVYLCASGLLSSGANVLTFGAGSRLTVL.